This T cell receptor beta chain was sequenced during a study of blood T cell repertoires in COVID-19. Study-wide background: Some COVID-19 samples were acute and others convalescent; all came from the United States, Italy and Spain.

The CDR3 runs to 12 residues. In germline, CDR1 is SEHNR, CDR2 FQNEAQ (reference sequence). V was trimmed by 2 bases and J by 3 bases, leaving 5 bases between them. The repertoire was sequenced with immunoSEQ multiplex PCR; TCRdb's copy has only in-frame clones and lacks some. The table includes under 200,000 clones, roughly 80% detected once. The material sequenced was peripheral blood. The source of this sequence is a human donor in a cohort sampled during active COVID-19. The chain uses TRBV7-9 and TRBJ2-7; D not resolved. CDR3: CASSLQNYEQYF. The CDR3 DNA reads as TGTGCCAGCAGCTTACAGAACTACGAGCAGTACTTC.